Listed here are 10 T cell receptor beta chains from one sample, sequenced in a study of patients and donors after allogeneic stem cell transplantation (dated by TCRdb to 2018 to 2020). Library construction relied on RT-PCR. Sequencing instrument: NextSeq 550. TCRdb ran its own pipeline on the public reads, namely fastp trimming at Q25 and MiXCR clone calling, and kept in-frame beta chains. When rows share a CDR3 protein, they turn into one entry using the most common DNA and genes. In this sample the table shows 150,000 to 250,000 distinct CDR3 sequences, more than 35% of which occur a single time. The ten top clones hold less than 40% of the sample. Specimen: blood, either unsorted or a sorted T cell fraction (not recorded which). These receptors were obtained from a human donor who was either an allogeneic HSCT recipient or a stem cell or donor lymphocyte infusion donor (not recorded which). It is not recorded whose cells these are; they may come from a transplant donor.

Here the CDR3 DNA reads TGCGCCAGCAGCCGCCCCGGGGTAGCGGGAGTTAAAAATGAGCAGTTCTTC. This encodes CASSRPGVAGVKNEQFF. V is TRBV4-1 and J is TRBJ2-1, with TRBD2 identical over 9 bases. The CDR3 spans 17 residues. The V and J ends lost 4 bases and 7 bases, in that order; junction bases with no gene match: 14. Germline CDR1 reads MGHRA; CDR2 reads YSYEKL.

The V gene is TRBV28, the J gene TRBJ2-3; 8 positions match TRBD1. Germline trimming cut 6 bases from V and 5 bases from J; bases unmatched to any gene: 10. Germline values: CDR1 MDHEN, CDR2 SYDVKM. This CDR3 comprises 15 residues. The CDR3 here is CASSPGQGRIDTQYF. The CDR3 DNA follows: TGTGCCAGCAGCCCCGGACAGGGTAGAATAGATACGCAGTATTTT.

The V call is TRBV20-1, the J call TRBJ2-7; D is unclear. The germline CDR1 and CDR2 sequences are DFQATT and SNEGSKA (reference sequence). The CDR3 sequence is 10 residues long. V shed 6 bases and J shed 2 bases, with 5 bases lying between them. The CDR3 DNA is TGCAGTGCCCTGGCCTACGAGCAGTACTTC. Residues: CSALAYEQYF.

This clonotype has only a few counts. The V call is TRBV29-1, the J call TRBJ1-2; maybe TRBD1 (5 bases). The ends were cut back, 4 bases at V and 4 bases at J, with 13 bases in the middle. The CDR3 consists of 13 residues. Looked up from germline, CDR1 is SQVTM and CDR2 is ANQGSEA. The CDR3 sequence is CSVGTGLTYGYTF. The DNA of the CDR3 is TGCAGCGTTGGAACAGGACTCACCTATGGCTACACCTTC.

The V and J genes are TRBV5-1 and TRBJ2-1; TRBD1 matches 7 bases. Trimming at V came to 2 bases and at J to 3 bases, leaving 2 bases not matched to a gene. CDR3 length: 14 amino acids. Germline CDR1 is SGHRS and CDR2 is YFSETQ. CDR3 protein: CASSLTGDYNEQFF. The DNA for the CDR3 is TGCGCCAGCAGCTTAACAGGGGACTACAATGAGCAGTTCTTC.

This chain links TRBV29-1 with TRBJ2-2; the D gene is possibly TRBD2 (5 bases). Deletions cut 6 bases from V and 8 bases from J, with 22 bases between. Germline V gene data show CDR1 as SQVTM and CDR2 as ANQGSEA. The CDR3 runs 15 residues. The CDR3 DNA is TGCAGCGTCGATGTCCGAGGGTCCGGATGGGGGGAGCTGTTTTTT. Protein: CSVDVRGSGWGELFF.

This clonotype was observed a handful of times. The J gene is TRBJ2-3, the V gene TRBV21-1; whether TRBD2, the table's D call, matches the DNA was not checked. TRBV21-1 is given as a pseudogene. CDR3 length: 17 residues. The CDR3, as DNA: TGTGCCAGCAGCAACTACTTAGCGGGAGTATTCACAGATACGCAGTATTTT. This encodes CASSNYLAGVFTDTQYF.

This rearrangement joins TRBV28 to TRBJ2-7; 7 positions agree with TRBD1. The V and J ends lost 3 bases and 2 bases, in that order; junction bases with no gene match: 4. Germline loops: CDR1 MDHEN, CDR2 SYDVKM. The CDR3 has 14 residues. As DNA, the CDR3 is TGTGCCAGCAGTTTTAGGGACAGCCCCTACGAGCAGTACTTC. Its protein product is CASSFRDSPYEQYF.

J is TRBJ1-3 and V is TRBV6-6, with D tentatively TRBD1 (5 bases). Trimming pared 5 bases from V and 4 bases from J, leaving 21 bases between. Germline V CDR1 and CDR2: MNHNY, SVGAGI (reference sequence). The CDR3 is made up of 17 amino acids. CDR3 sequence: CASSRLKPRVHGNTIYF. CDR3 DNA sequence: TGTGCCAGCAGTCGACTCAAGCCCAGGGTTCACGGAAACACCATATATTTT.

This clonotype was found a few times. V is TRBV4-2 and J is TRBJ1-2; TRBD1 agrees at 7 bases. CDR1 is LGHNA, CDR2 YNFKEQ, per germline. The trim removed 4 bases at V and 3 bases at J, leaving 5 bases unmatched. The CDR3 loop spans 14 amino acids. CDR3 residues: CASSRSGTDYGYTF. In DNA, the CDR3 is TGTGCCAGCAGCCGTTCAGGGACAGACTATGGCTACACCTTC.